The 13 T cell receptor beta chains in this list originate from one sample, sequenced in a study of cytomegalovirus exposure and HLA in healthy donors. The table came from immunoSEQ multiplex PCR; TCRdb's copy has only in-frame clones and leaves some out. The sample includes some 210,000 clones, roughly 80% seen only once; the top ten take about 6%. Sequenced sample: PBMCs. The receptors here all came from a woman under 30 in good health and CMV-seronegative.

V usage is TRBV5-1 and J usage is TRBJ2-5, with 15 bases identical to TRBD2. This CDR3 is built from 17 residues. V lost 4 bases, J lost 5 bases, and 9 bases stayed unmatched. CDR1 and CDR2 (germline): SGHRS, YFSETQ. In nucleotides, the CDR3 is TGCGCCAGCAGCGAAGGGACTAGCGGGAGGTTGGGTGAGACCCAGTACTTC. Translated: CASSEGTSGRLGETQYF.

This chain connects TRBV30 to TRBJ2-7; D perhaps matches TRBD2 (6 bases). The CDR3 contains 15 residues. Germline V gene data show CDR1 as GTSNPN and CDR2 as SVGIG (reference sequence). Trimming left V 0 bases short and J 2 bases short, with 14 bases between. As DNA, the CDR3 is TGTGCCTGGAGTGTAAGCGGAGGGGATCCCTACGAGCAGTACTTC. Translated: CAWSVSGGDPYEQYF.

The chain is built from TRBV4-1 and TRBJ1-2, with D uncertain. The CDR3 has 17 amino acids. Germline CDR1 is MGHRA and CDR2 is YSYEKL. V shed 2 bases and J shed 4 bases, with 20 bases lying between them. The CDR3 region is CASSQPQAGSSLYGYTF. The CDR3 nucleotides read TGCGCCAGCAGCCAACCTCAGGCTGGGAGTTCCCTCTATGGCTACACCTTC.

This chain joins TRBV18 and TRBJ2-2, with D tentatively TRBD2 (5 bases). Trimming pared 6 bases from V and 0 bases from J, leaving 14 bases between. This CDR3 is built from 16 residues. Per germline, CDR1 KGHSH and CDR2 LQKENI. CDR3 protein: CASSPYTGTNTGELFF. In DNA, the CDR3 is TGTGCCAGCTCCCCCTACACCGGGACGAACACCGGGGAGCTGTTTTTT.

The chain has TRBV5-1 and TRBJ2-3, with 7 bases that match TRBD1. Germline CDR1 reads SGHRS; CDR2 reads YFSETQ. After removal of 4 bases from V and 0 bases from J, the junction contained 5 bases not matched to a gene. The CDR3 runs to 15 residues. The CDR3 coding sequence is TGCGCCAGCAGCCCCGGGACAGCCAGCACAGATACGCAGTATTTT. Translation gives CASSPGTASTDTQYF.

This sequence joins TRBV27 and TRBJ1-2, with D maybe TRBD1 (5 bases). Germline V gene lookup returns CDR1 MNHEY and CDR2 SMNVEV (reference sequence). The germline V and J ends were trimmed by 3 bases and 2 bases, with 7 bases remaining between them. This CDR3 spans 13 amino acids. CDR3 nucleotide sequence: TGTGCCAGCAGTTTGGGGCGGAACTATGGCTACACCTTC. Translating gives CASSLGRNYGYTF.

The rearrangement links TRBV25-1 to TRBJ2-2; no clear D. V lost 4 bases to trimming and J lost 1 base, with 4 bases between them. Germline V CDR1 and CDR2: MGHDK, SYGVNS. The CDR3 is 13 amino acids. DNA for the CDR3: TGTGCCAGCAGTGCCCAGAACACCGGGGAGCTGTTTTTT. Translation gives CASSAQNTGELFF.

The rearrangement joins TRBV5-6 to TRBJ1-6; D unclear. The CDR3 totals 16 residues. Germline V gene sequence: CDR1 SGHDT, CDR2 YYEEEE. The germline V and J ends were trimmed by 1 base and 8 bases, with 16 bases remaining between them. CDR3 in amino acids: CASSLLGKTSHSPLHF. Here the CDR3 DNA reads TGTGCCAGCAGCTTGTTGGGGAAAACATCCCATTCACCCCTCCACTTT.

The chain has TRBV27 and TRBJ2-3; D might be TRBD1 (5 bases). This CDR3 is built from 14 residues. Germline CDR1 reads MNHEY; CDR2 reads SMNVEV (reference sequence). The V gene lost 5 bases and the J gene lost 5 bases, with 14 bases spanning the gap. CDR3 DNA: TGTGCCAGCAGTGAGGCAGGGTGGGAAGATACGCAGTATTTT. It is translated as CASSEAGWEDTQYF.

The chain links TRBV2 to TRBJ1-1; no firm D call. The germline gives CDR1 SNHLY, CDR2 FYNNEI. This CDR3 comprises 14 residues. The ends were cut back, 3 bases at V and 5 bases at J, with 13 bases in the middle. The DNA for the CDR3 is TGTGCCAGCAGTGATCCCCGCACCTCGACTGAAGCTTTCTTT. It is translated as CASSDPRTSTEAFF.

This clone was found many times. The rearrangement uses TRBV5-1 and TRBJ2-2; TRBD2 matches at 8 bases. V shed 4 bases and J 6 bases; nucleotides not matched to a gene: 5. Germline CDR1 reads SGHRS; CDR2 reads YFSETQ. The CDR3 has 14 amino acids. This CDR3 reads CASSLLLAAGELFF. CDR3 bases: TGCGCCAGCAGCCTACTACTAGCGGCCGGGGAGCTGTTTTTT.

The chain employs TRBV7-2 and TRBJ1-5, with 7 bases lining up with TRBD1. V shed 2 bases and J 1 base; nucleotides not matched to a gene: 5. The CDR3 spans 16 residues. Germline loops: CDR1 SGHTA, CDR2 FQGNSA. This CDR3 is CASSLRGGRSNQPQHF. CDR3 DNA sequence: TGTGCCAGCAGCTTACGAGGGGGCAGGAGCAATCAGCCCCAGCATTTT. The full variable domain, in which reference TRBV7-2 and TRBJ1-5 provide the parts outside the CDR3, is GAGVSQSPSNKVTEKGKDVELRCDPISGHTALYWYRQSLGQGLEFLIYFQGNSAPDKSGLPSDRFSAERTGGSVSTLTIQRTQQEDSAVYLCASSLRGGRSNQPQHFGDGTRLSIL.

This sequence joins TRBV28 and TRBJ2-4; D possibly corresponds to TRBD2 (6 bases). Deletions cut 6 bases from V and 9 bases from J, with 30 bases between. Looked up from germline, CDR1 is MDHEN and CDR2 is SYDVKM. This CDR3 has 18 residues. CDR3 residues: CASSYDLPVGTRQGIQYF. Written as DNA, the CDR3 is TGTGCCAGCAGCTACGATCTGCCGGTAGGGACTCGACAAGGCATTCAGTACTTC.